The 13 T cell receptor beta chains presented below share a single source sample, sequenced in a study of T cells after yellow fever vaccination. TCRdb itself ran the 5' RACE reads through MiXCR, one entry per CDR3 protein. In the table there are fewer than 450,000 distinct CDR3 sequences, about 4% of which are singletons. The material sequenced was PBMCs, taken 5 days after the yellow fever booster vaccination. The receptors here all came from a man between 18 and 35 years old who received the YFV17D yellow fever vaccine.

Points on this clonotype: One junction end does not reproduce the germline sequence, and a read error may be involved. V is TRBV19 and J is TRBJ2-6; D is possibly TRBD1 (6 bases). Germline CDR1 is LNHDA and CDR2 is SQIVND (reference sequence). The CDR3 consists of 13 residues. The CDR3: CASSPSGDNVLTF. The DNA of the CDR3 is TGTGCCAGTAGCCCCTCTGGGGACAACGTCCTTACTTTC.

This clonotype was found a few times. The DNA for the CDR3 is TGTGCCTGCAGGCGGGTCGGGGGTGCACGCACAGATACGCAGTATTTT. It is translated as CACRRVGGARTDTQYF. The V call is TRBV30, the J call TRBJ2-3; TRBD2 is a possible D gene (6 bases). Germline V CDR1 and CDR2: GTSNPN, SVGIG (reference sequence). Trimming shortened V by 6 bases and J by 1 base, and 20 bases separated the two germline ends. The CDR3 is 16 residues long.

The table lists this clonotype with a few counts. The V gene is TRBV19, the J gene TRBJ1-1; tentatively, D is TRBD1 (6 bases). V gave up 7 bases and J gave up 3 bases, with 18 bases separating them. Germline V gives CDR1 LNHDA, CDR2 SQIVND (reference sequence). This CDR3 has 15 amino acids. CDR3 sequence: CASTQGPTGYTEAFF. In DNA form, the CDR3 reads TGTGCCAGTACCCAGGGGCCAACTGGGTACACTGAAGCTTTCTTT.

The rearrangement links TRBV5-4 to TRBJ1-4; unclear D gene. V was trimmed by 4 bases and J by 0 bases, leaving 4 bases between them. The CDR3 runs 13 residues. CDR1 is SGHNT and CDR2 is YYREEE in the germline V gene (reference sequence). CDR3: CASSLSTNEKLFF. CDR3 sequence (DNA): TGTGCCAGCAGCCTGTCAACTAATGAAAAACTGTTTTTT.

This clonotype was seen more than once but under ten times. J is TRBJ2-3 and V is TRBV6-2 or TRBV6-3; tentatively, D is TRBD2 (6 bases). The germline V and J ends were trimmed by 6 bases and 6 bases, with 16 bases remaining between them. CDR3 length equals 14 residues. In germline, CDR1 is MNHEY, CDR2 SVGEGT. This chain's CDR3 is CASRNSGYVDTQYF. The CDR3 nucleotides read TGTGCCAGCAGAAATAGCGGTTACGTGGATACGCAGTATTTT.

This clonotype was recorded a few times. The V call is TRBV5-6, the J call TRBJ2-1; 8 nucleotides match TRBD1. V lost 2 bases, J lost 8 bases, and 6 bases stayed unmatched. Germline V CDR1 and CDR2: SGHDT, YYEEEE. This CDR3 has 14 residues. The DNA for the CDR3 is TGTGCCAGCAGCTTCGGGCAGGGGGCCTATGAGCAGTTCTTC. Its translation: CASSFGQGAYEQFF.

The chain couples TRBV20-1 to TRBJ2-6; D is undetermined. The CDR3 is made up of 15 amino acids. Per the germline V gene, CDR1 is DFQATT and CDR2 is SNEGSKA (reference sequence). The germline V and J ends were trimmed by 3 bases and 0 bases, with 9 bases remaining between them. The CDR3 DNA sequence: TGCAGTGCTAGGGGATATATCTCTGGGGCCAACGTCCTGACTTTC. Translating gives CSARGYISGANVLTF.

This clonotype was seen only a few times. The chain carries TRBV6-5 and TRBJ2-3, with 7 bases identical to TRBD1. The V and J ends lost 6 bases and 2 bases, in that order; junction bases with no gene match: 5. Germline V lookup: CDR1 MNHEY, CDR2 SVGAGI. The CDR3 consists of 14 residues. In DNA form, the CDR3 reads TGTGCCAGCAGAAGGACAGGAGACACAGATACGCAGTATTTT. The encoded protein is CASRRTGDTDTQYF.

This clonotype was observed a few times. The J gene is TRBJ1-2, the V gene TRBV7-2; TRBD1 matches at 10 bases. With V trimmed by 3 bases and J by 0 bases, 7 bases remained unmatched. The CDR3 sequence is 17 residues long. The V gene's germline CDR1 is SGHTA and CDR2 FQGNSA. CDR3 sequence (DNA): TGTGCCAGCAGCTTGACAGGGGGCTTGATATCTAACTATGGCTACACCTTC. Amino acids: CASSLTGGLISNYGYTF.

The chain employs TRBV18 and TRBJ2-3; TRBD2 agrees at 9 bases. This CDR3 spans 16 amino acids. Germline CDR1 is KGHSH and CDR2 is LQKENI. V trimming: 2 bases; J trimming: 5 bases; junction bases outside the gene matches: 8. The CDR3 bases are TGTGCCAGCTCACCAGGTAGCGGGGGAACTCTAGATACGCAGTATTTT. Protein sequence: CASSPGSGGTLDTQYF.

This clonotype was detected ten times or more. The chain combines TRBV12-3 or TRBV12-4 with TRBJ1-4; 7 nucleotides match TRBD1. Germline trimming cut 3 bases from V and 7 bases from J; bases unmatched to any gene: 2. The length of the CDR3 is 13 residues. The CDR3 protein is CASSFGTAEKLFF. For the CDR3, the DNA is TGTGCCAGCAGTTTTGGGACAGCTGAAAAACTGTTTTTT.

V and J are TRBV5-1 and TRBJ1-1; D is ambiguous. V was trimmed by 0 bases and J by 3 bases, leaving 12 bases between them. From germline, CDR1 is SGHRS and CDR2 YFSETQ. This CDR3 is built from 15 residues. CDR3 nucleotides: TGCGCCAGCAGCTTGGCCCGATCCGTACACACTGAAGCTTTCTTT. Residues: CASSLARSVHTEAFF. Variable domain in full (rest from reference TRBV5-1 and TRBJ1-1): KAGVTQTPRYLIKTRGQQVTLSCSPISGHRSVSWYQQTPGQGLQFLFEYFSETQRNKGNFPGRFSGRQFSNSRSEMNVSTLELGDSALYLCASSLARSVHTEAFFGQGTRLTVV.

The chain is built from TRBV20-1 and TRBJ1-6, with D unresolved. This CDR3 is 11 amino acids long. V was pared by 3 bases and J by 6 bases, with 3 bases between. The germline V gene encodes CDR1 DFQATT and CDR2 SNEGSKA (reference sequence). The CDR3 reads CSASSNSPLHF. CDR3 coding DNA: TGCAGTGCTAGCTCTAATTCACCCCTCCACTTT.